This TCR beta chain was retrieved from a study of cytomegalovirus exposure and HLA in healthy donors (dated by TCRdb to the late 2010s). Background for the entire study: In an earlier analysis of approximately 640 of the donors, 250 to 350 Gb of sequence data and 117 million unique TCR beta sequences from 150 million to 200 million T cells were reported. Among some 400 genotyped donors of the cohort, an average of roughly 230,000 unique TCR beta nucleotide sequences was sequenced per donor, of which roughly 17% were non-productive. The study aimed to test whether cataloging public T cell receptors could reveal signatures of past pathogen exposure. The study used immunosequencing to profile the T cell repertoires of around 600 subjects and linked those repertoires to cytomegalovirus serostatus. The study combined high-throughput TCR immunosequencing, statistical association of individual TCRs with disease status, and machine learning to predict cytomegalovirus infection status. Roughly 5 DR-DQ haplotypes were handled as single units for association and clustering, since linkage in the cohort was strong. Alongside the repertoire data, information on donor age, sex, ethnicity and CMV serostatus was compiled. The number of typed donors differed by locus: about 629-630 for A, B, C, DRB1 and DQB1; some 540 for DQA1; about 600 for DPA1; and some 430 for DPB1. All discovery cohort repertoires had been generated using a single sequencing platform. A later analysis re-analyzed previously published TCR beta repertoires from hundreds of donors and added high-resolution HLA genotyping to study TCR occurrence patterns. In a later genetic analysis, genome-wide SNP genotypes for about three fifths of the roughly 670 donors were used, and that subset was treated as a discovery cohort. An early release that covered fewer than 750 HLA-typed donors contained approximately 300 gigabases of sequencing data and tens of millions of unique TCR sequences. Of the 350 to 400 genotyped donors, roughly 80% fell in the genetic ancestry cluster associated with self-reported Caucasian donors. An earlier analysis of around 540 of the donors applied high-throughput TCR beta sequencing to assess whether each TCR beta V gene segment acted as functional or pseudogenic. In addition to the first cohort of around 670 subjects, a separate validation cohort of about 120 different subjects was used. Rather than drawing on any new phenotypic data, the later analysis identified candidate immune exposures from TCR beta sequences and the way those sequences occurred across donors. Both class I and class II loci were covered by HLA typing, at four-digit resolution. What the authors observed across the whole study: At a false discovery rate of 0.05, a later analysis linked under 20,000 TCR beta sequences to specific HLA alleles. The classifier was reported to diagnose cytomegalovirus status with high specificity and sensitivity in both the original and validation cohorts. Assigning TCR associations to individual alleles was difficult when HLA alleles, especially DR and DQ, strongly co-occurred. Because counts were too low, roughly 17 rarely observed V segments, including chromosome 9 orphons, were left out of the earlier analysis of 500 to 750 of the donors. Several of the top co-occurrence clusters appeared to be linked to parvovirus B19, influenza, CMV and Epstein-Barr virus, according to a later analysis. In a later genetic analysis, fewer N-insertions in productive TCRs were reported among donors in an Asian-associated ancestry cluster than the roughly 700-donor mean. In this cohort, only TCR beta chains were sequenced, and detectable features were limited by the absence of alpha or paired-chain data. Roughly uniform sequencing depth across donors was assumed in presence/absence analyses, although this assumption may not hold. Some IMGT-functional V segments, including TRBV6-2 and TRBV6-3, could not be told apart with the 87-base-pair reads, so those segments were excluded. A few of the identified cytomegalovirus-associated TCR beta chains were confirmed in vitro to be specific for cytomegalovirus antigens. Linkage disequilibrium might explain the correlated functional status among segregating V segments, but an unknown experimental factor could not be ruled out. In a later analysis, HLA-associated TCR beta chains showed more clonal expansion and lower generation probabilities than non-associated chains that were equally common. A later genetic analysis associated a missense DCLRE1C variant with V-gene and J-gene trimming of TCR beta chains, and an independent cohort replicated the association. A group of highly shared sequence variants was considered likely to be a technical artifact of the sequencing pipeline. Because HLA typing was missing for some donors at each locus, association tests included only the typed subset. Most TCR sequences were observed very rarely across donors, whereas some public TCRs were present in many individuals. The study gave a list of 150 to 200 TCR beta chains associated with cytomegalovirus. According to the authors, the approach could potentially be generalized to other disease states and immunological phenotypes. Broadly in line with IMGT annotations, most TCR beta V segments showed up in productive rearrangements about 87% or about 30% of the time in an earlier analysis of around 600 of the donors. The only immune exposure information available for the cohort was CMV serostatus. A further reported finding was that TCR beta sequences accurately predicted the HLA-A and HLA-B alleles for most subjects in the first cohort. Most CMV-associated TCR beta chains appeared to be HLA-restricted in a later analysis, and the HLA associations seemed to be driven largely by CMV exposure. According to a later analysis, TCR association rates differed among HLA loci, with DRB1 alleles showing the most associated TCRs and HLA-C alleles showing the fewest.

With regard to this clone: There is no known antigen for this receptor. Within one base of it there is no much larger clone, and no base qualities were kept.

The protocol used for the library was the immunoSEQ multiplex PCR assay. A mixture of 60 forward primers for TCR Vbeta segments and 13 reverse primers for TCR Jbeta segments was used in the multiplex PCR. A multiplex PCR assay on genomic DNA amplified the CDR3 region of rearranged TCR beta genes. On the Illumina HiSeq System, the amplified TCR beta libraries were sequenced as 87-base-pair reads. In the authors' own workflow: A later analysis counted approximately 74 million unique TCR beta chains across the 500 to 850 repertoires, and 9 million to 14 million of these chains were shared by at least two donors. To remove PCR and sequencing errors, raw reads were error-corrected and collapsed into unique sequences using a nearest-neighbor algorithm that merged closely related sequences. To assign V, D and J gene segments, CDR3 sequences were aligned to IMGT reference sequences. Each retained sequence needed at least a six-nucleotide match to both a V gene segment and a J gene segment. Rearrangements were called productive when the CDR3 lacked stop codons and stayed in frame with V and J; all others were non-productive. Following IMGT convention, CDR3 was defined as the stretch from the second conserved V-encoded cysteine to the conserved J-encoded phenylalanine. In an earlier analysis of around 570 of the donors, sequences lacking an unambiguous match to a single V gene segment were excluded. An earlier analysis of a few hundred of the donors called V segments functional above 56.7% productive rearrangements and segregating when the between-donor standard deviation exceeded 5%. To diagnose cytomegalovirus status from the catalog of TCR beta chain sequences, a statistical classification framework was built. A later analysis assigned V and J genes by comparing TCR nucleotide sequences with IMGT/GENE-DB human TR gene sequences. The TCRdist pipeline was used in a later analysis to assign CDR3 sequences and most-parsimonious VDJ recombination scenarios. A later analysis defined each TCR beta chain by its CDR3 amino acid sequence plus V-gene family, and excluded reads lacking a unique V-gene family. To address suspected cross-contamination and a sequencing artifact, a later analysis removed a few hundred highly shared, low-generation-probability nucleotide sequences. For each public chain, a later analysis derived a clonal expansion index from normalized ranks of inferred template counts within each repertoire. In a later analysis, generation probabilities were computed using a VDJ recombination model fitted to out-of-frame rearrangements, and the results were checked against IGoR. In a later analysis, TCR-TCR, TCR-HLA and TCR-CMV co-occurrence was scored with hypergeometric tests, and a repertoire-size bias correction was applied to TCR pairs. A later analysis estimated false discovery rates by permuting HLA or CMV assignments 20 times. A later analysis grouped co-occurring TCRs with DBSCAN, adding TCRdist sequence similarity when clustering within HLA-allele-positive subsets. Repertoires with fewer than 30,000 or more than 120,000 public chains, plus five repertoires with anomalous nucleotide sharing, were excluded from co-occurrence clustering. Here the immuneACCESS table is served through TCRdb, limited to in-frame sequences with V and J called. Missing clones are a known gap in these copies; in checked studies unresolved V genes cover under half, and the rest lacks a known reason. Clone size and V and J calls were adopted from that table, with D and trimming inferred from the DNA. The table for this sample lists about 130,000 clones; roughly four fifths of them were counted only once. The biggest ten clones account for around 1.8% of the sample.

The germline V gene encodes CDR1 SQVTM and CDR2 ANQGSEA. The CDR3 contains 12 residues, cysteine and phenylalanine counted. Of the read, only the CDR3 DNA is kept; its 36 bases are in frame from base 1. The trim is 5 bases for V and 4 bases for J, with a gap of 11 bases between the germline ends. The cohort was made up of 500 to 800 healthy bone marrow donors. At the time of sampling, all cohort members were nominally healthy, though unrecorded immune exposures were likely present. The donor was CMV seronegative and belonged to the group of several hundred seronegative cohort members. Every donor gave a peripheral blood sample, and the peripheral blood mononuclear cells from that sample were used for TCR beta sequencing. Genomic DNA was extracted from the blood cell samples with the Qiagen DNeasy Blood Extraction Kit.

This clonotype was obtained from a woman in her fifties or sixties in good health and CMV-seronegative. The V and J segments used are TRBV29-1 and TRBJ1-1; matching of 5 bases hints at TRBD1 as the D gene. The material sequenced was PBMCs. The CDR3 region reads CSVRTGGTEAFF. The sequenced DNA is TGCAGCGTTCGAACCGGGGGCACTGAAGCTTTCTTT.